The clone carrying this T cell receptor (beta chain) was counted ten times or more. V lost 2 bases, J lost 0 bases, and 6 bases lay in between. CDR1 is SGHTA and CDR2 is FQGTGA in the germline V gene. This CDR3 contains 14 residues. The data were taken from a study of T-cell memory formation after mild COVID-19. TCRdb processed the 5' RACE reads anew with MiXCR; each CDR3 protein has one entry. The repertoire holds 120,000 to 150,000 distinct CDR3 sequences, with 14% as singletons. This receptor was obtained from an adult woman who had mild COVID-19 (a few samples of this study predate the infection). Cell type and time point are not known. The chain combines TRBV7-3 with TRBJ2-3, with D possibly TRBD2 on 6 matching bases. The source material was PBMCs or a T cell subset sorted from them (not recorded which). CDR3: CASSLGTSTDTQYF. As DNA, the CDR3 is TGTGCCAGCAGCTTAGGGACTAGCACAGATACGCAGTATTTT.